The rows below give T cell receptor beta chains drawn from one sample of a study of cytomegalovirus exposure and HLA in healthy donors. Here immunoSEQ multiplex PCR was the method, and the copy in TCRdb shows in-frame clones only, minus some. The repertoire holds over 120,000 clones, with around 78% as singletons. Sample: PBMCs. These receptors originate from a woman aged 18 to 35 in good health and CMV-seropositive. Both conserved end residues are part of each CDR3. A D gene is named only where the DNA matches it firmly. Only some rows state a clone size, as once, few, many or a class for expanded clones.

j_call d_call clone_size v_call cdr3_aa cdr3_nt
TRBJ2-3 - - TRBV27 CASSSPRPRIFSTDTQYF TGTGCCAGCAGCTCGCCTCGCCCTAGAATTTTTAGCACAGATACGCAGTATTTT
TRBJ2-3 TRBD2 - TRBV28 CASSLINLAGKSTDTQYF TGTGCCAGCAGTTTAATCAATCTAGCGGGGAAATCCACAGATACGCAGTATTTT
TRBJ1-5 - - TRBV6-5 CASRQGDQPQHF TGTGCCAGCCGGCAAGGGGATCAGCCCCAGCATTTT
TRBJ1-6 TRBD1 - TRBV30 CAWSAGTGGIYNSPLHF TGTGCCTGGAGTGCTGGGACAGGGGGAATCTATAATTCACCCCTCCACTTT
TRBJ1-1 TRBD1 few TRBV4-3 CASSQADREKGEAFF TGCGCCAGCAGCCAAGCGGACAGGGAAAAAGGTGAAGCTTTCTTT
TRBJ1-1 - - TRBV6-1 CASKPGHNTEAFF TGTGCCAGCAAACCGGGACACAACACTGAAGCTTTCTTT
TRBJ1-5 - - TRBV7-2 CASSLSVWGENSNQPQHF TGTGCCAGCAGCCTTTCTGTGTGGGGCGAAAATAGCAATCAGCCCCAGCATTTT
TRBJ2-2 - - TRBV7-7 CASSFSNTGELFF TGTGCCAGCAGCTTCTCGAACACCGGGGAGCTGTTTTTT
TRBJ2-7 TRBD1 once TRBV11-2 CASSTRQGRDEQYF TGTGCCAGCAGCACAAGACAGGGTCGGGACGAGCAGTACTTC
TRBJ2-7 TRBD1 once TRBV6-1 CASSTGGSYEQYF TGTGCCAGCAGTACAGGGGGCTCCTACGAGCAGTACTTC
TRBJ1-3 - - TRBV5-6 CASREQGSGNTIYF TGTGCCAGCAGGGAACAGGGCTCTGGAAACACCATATATTTT
TRBJ2-3 TRBD2 - TRBV27 CASSDTTAGTREGDTQYF TGTGCCAGCAGCGACACCACTGCCGGGACTAGGGAAGGGGATACGCAGTATTTT
TRBJ2-7 - - TRBV7-2 CASSSPWGPSYEQYF TGTGCCAGCAGCAGCCCCTGGGGGCCCTCCTACGAGCAGTACTTC
TRBJ2-7 - - TRBV6-1 CASSELSRVYEQYF TGTGCCAGCAGTGAATTGAGCAGGGTCTACGAGCAGTACTTC
TRBJ1-1 TRBD1 few TRBV5-4 CASSPQTGSGTEAFF TGTGCCAGCAGCCCGCAGACAGGGTCGGGCACTGAAGCTTTCTTT
TRBJ1-2 TRBD1 - TRBV7-9 CASSLTGQFFYGYTF TGTGCCAGCAGCTTAACGGGACAGTTTTTTTATGGCTACACCTTC
TRBJ2-3 TRBD2 - TRBV27 CASSFRLAVTPSDTDTQYF TGTGCCAGCAGTTTCAGACTAGCGGTGACCCCCAGTGACACAGATACGCAGTATTTT
TRBJ1-1 - - TRBV5-4 CASSLGSGKNTEAFF TGTGCCAGCAGCTTGGGCAGCGGAAAGAACACTGAAGCTTTCTTT
TRBJ2-7 - - TRBV27 CASSLGGPGFMGQYF TGTGCCAGCAGTTTAGGGGGCCCAGGCTTCATGGGGCAGTACTTC
TRBJ2-1 TRBD1 few TRBV27 CASSPKADRAKFF TGTGCCAGCAGCCCAAAGGCTGACAGGGCAAAGTTCTTC
TRBJ2-1 TRBD2 - TRBV7-2 CASSLSSGVRNEQFF TGTGCCAGCAGCTTGAGTAGCGGGGTACGGAATGAGCAGTTCTTC
TRBJ2-1 TRBD2 - TRBV7-2 CASSLSSPSGRPRNEQFF TGTGCCAGCAGCTTATCAAGCCCTAGCGGGCGGCCGAGGAATGAGCAGTTCTTC
TRBJ2-1 - - TRBV4-1 CASSLITPGDNEQFF TGCGCCAGCAGCCTTATAACGCCGGGGGATAATGAGCAGTTCTTC
TRBJ1-6 - - TRBV4-1 CASSQGVGGVAAGSPLHF TGCGCCAGCAGCCAAGGAGTCGGAGGGGTGGCGGCGGGGTCACCCCTCCACTTT
TRBJ1-5 - - TRBV7-2 CGVNQPQHF TGTGGAGTCAATCAGCCCCAGCATTTT
TRBJ2-5 - - TRBV5-1 CASSLAGGVSGETQYF TGCGCCAGCAGCTTGGCCGGAGGGGTTAGCGGAGAGACCCAGTACTTC
TRBJ1-2 - - TRBV6-5 CASSYDRLIYGYTF TGTGCCAGCAGTTACGACAGACTTATCTATGGCTACACCTTC
TRBJ2-3 TRBD2 - TRBV28 CASSLPGVAGPTDTQYF TGTGCCAGCAGTCTACCTGGGGTAGCGGGACCTACAGATACGCAGTATTTT
TRBJ1-1 - - TRBV18 CASSPLDQGNTEAFF TGTGCCAGCTCACCACTAGACCAGGGAAACACTGAAGCTTTCTTT
TRBJ2-3 - - TRBV5-1 CASSLAAVPDTQYF TGCGCCAGCAGCTTGGCCGCAGTCCCAGATACGCAGTATTTT
TRBJ2-7 TRBD1 - TRBV15 CATSRDSTGITYEQYF TGTGCCACCAGCAGAGACTCGACAGGGATCACCTACGAGCAGTACTTC
TRBJ2-7 TRBD1 - TRBV4-1 CASSPTGQASYEQYF TGCGCCAGCAGCCCGACCGGACAGGCCTCCTACGAGCAGTACTTC
TRBJ1-2 - - TRBV28 CGVGGFYGYTF TGTGGGGTAGGGGGTTTCTATGGCTACACCTTC
TRBJ2-2 TRBD1 - TRBV6-1 CASSASGQATGELFF TGTGCCAGCAGTGCCTCGGGACAGGCCACCGGGGAGCTGTTTTTT
TRBJ1-5 TRBD1 few TRBV5-3 CARSNYGTGLFNQPQHF TGTGCCAGAAGCAACTACGGGACAGGGTTGTTCAATCAGCCCCAGCATTTT
TRBJ1-4 - few TRBV9 CASSVAGRATNEKLFF TGTGCCAGCAGCGTAGCGGGGAGGGCAACTAATGAAAAACTGTTTTTT
TRBJ1-2 - - TRBV5-1 CASSDPGETVVHTF TGCGCCAGCAGCGATCCGGGGGAGACGGTTGTCCACACCTTC
TRBJ1-2 TRBD1 - TRBV7-6 CASSRGTGGDYGYTF TGTGCCAGCAGCAGAGGGACAGGGGGTGACTATGGCTACACCTTC
TRBJ1-4 TRBD1 - TRBV23-1 CASSPDRVWEKLFF TGCGCCAGCAGTCCAGACAGGGTCTGGGAAAAACTGTTTTTT